The present T cell receptor beta chain was sequenced within a study of blood T cell dynamics during melanoma immunotherapy. Study-wide background: Metastatic melanoma patients received first-line pembrolizumab or nivolumab plus ipilimumab.

V lost 0 bases, J lost 5 bases, and 4 bases stayed unmatched. Germline V CDR1 and CDR2: SGHNT, YYREEE (reference sequence). This CDR3 has 15 residues. Specified time point: pre-treatment baseline. No patient had earlier systemic cancer treatment, concurrent immunosuppressants, or another active cancer. DNA loading was fixed at about 0.35 ug for all bulk PBMC samples. Some clones are missing from TCRdb's copy, which holds only in-frame ones; the method was immunoSEQ multiplex PCR. The sample carries 10,000 to 15,000 clones, approximately 84% recorded once. V is TRBV5-4 and J is TRBJ1-3; 8 bases map to TRBD1. The material was blood, obtained from a patient treated with checkpoint blockade. The sequence derives from a human donor with melanoma. The DNA for the CDR3 is TGTGCCAGCAGCTTGGGGACAGGGAGTAGAAACACCATATATTTT. It is translated as CASSLGTGSRNTIYF. The full variable domain, in which reference TRBV5-4 and TRBJ1-3 provide the parts outside the CDR3, is ETGVTQSPTHLIKTRGQQVTLRCSSQSGHNTVSWYQQALGQGPQFIFQYYREEENGRGNFPPRFSGLQFPNYSSELNVNALELDDSALYLCASSLGTGSRNTIYFGEGSWLTVV.